This TCR beta chain appears in the sequencing data of a study of cytomegalovirus exposure and HLA in healthy donors. Findings and limits, study-wide: A reported reduction in N-insertions relative to the roughly 700-donor mean was seen in an Asian-associated ancestry cluster in a later analysis.

The PCR ran on 60 Vbeta and 13 Jbeta primers. Sequencing was performed with immunoSEQ multiplex PCR; in TCRdb, only in-frame clones are kept and a portion is missing. The data show fewer than 180,000 clones, roughly 80% seen once. This CDR3 comprises 19 residues. V shed 5 bases, J shed 2 bases, and the junction held 15 bases outside the gene matches. Germline values: CDR1 MDHEN, CDR2 SYDVKM. Notes on this clone: Its antigen is still unknown.

The sequence came from a human donor in good health. The chain employs TRBV28 and TRBJ1-5, with 10 nucleotides matching TRBD1. Source material: PBMCs. The DNA for the CDR3 is TGTGCCAGCAGTCCGGGACAGGGGATGTTAATGGTAGGCAATCAGCCCCAGCATTTT. This encodes CASSPGQGMLMVGNQPQHF.